The entry below describes one T cell receptor (beta chain). This CDR3 is built from 13 residues. Trimming took 0 bases from V and 7 from J, leaving 11 bases between them. Germline V gene data show CDR1 as SGHRS and CDR2 as YFSETQ. These data are taken from a study of CD4+ T cells in melanoma. Sequencing used immunoSEQ multiplex PCR; TCRdb keeps in-frame clones, though not all of them. The repertoire holds roughly 10,000 clones, 55% to 80% seen once, with 11% in the top ten. The TCR originated in a human donor with melanoma. Material: cells from a culture (not recorded whether cultured in vitro). The genes are TRBV5-1 and TRBJ2-7, with D possibly being TRBD2 (6 bases). In DNA, the CDR3 is TGCGCCAGCAGCTTGGAGATGGGGAGGGAGCAGTACTTC. The encoded protein is CASSLEMGREQYF. The full variable domain, rest sourced from reference TRBV5-1 and TRBJ2-7, is KAGVTQTPRYLIKTRGQQVTLSCSPISGHRSVSWYQQTPGQGLQFLFEYFSETQRNKGNFPGRFSGRQFSNSRSEMNVSTLELGDSALYLCASSLEMGREQYFGPGTRLTVT.